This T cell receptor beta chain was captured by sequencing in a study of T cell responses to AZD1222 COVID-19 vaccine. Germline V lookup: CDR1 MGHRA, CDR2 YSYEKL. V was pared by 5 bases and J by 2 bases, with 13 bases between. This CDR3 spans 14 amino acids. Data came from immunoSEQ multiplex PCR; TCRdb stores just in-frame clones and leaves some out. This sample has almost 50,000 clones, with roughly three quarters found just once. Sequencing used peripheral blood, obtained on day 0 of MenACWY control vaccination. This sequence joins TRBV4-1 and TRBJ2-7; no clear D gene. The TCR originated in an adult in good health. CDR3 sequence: CASSNALTTYEQYF. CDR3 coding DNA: TGCGCCAGCAGCAATGCATTAACTACCTACGAGCAGTACTTC.